The 6 T cell receptor beta chains below were found in one sample sequenced in a study of T cells after yellow fever vaccination. TCRdb itself ran the 5' RACE reads through MiXCR, one entry per CDR3 protein. In the table there are nearly 550,000 distinct CDR3 sequences, 19% of which are singletons. The sequences come from PBMCs, collected 15 days after the yellow fever booster vaccination. Receptor source: a man younger than 40 who received the YFV17D yellow fever vaccine.

The CDR3 region is CASSPVAGLISYEQYF. In DNA, the CDR3 is TGTGCCAGCAGCCCAGTAGCGGGACTTATCTCCTACGAGCAGTACTTC. The V and J genes are TRBV7-8 and TRBJ2-7, with 8 nucleotides matching TRBD2. V was clipped by 5 bases and J by 0 bases; unmatched bases: 9. The CDR3 contains 16 residues. The germline V gene encodes CDR1 SGHVS and CDR2 FQNEAQ.

The chain couples TRBV3-1 to TRBJ2-7; TRBD1 agrees at 10 bases. The CDR3 is made up of 14 amino acids. The germline V gene encodes CDR1 LGHDT and CDR2 YNNKEL (reference sequence). V lost 2 bases, J lost 4 bases, and 2 bases stayed unmatched. As DNA, the CDR3 is TGTGCCAGCAGCCAACGGGACAGGGGTTACGAGCAGTACTTC. This encodes CASSQRDRGYEQYF.

This clonotype was seen only a few times. The rearrangement joins TRBV2 to TRBJ2-5, with no clear D. This CDR3 contains 11 residues. V lost 7 bases and J 2 bases, leaving 5 bases between the germline ends. The germline CDR1 and CDR2 sequences are SNHLY and FYNNEI. The CDR3 DNA reads as TGTGCCAGCATATGGCAAGAGACCCAGTACTTC. Protein sequence: CASIWQETQYF.

The chain combines TRBV3-1 with TRBJ2-5; D is unresolved. Germline V gene data show CDR1 as LGHDT and CDR2 as YNNKEL (reference sequence). Trimming left V 2 bases short and J 5 bases short, with 9 bases between. This CDR3 has 13 amino acids. The CDR3 sequence is CASSQISSETQYF. Here the CDR3 DNA reads TGTGCCAGCAGCCAAATTAGCTCGGAGACCCAGTACTTC.

This clonotype was recorded once. The V gene is TRBV6-5, the J gene TRBJ1-1; no definite D call. V was pared by 2 bases and J by 7 bases, with 11 bases between. The CDR3 covers 13 residues. CDR1 and CDR2 from the germline V gene are MNHEY and SVGAGI. CDR3 residues: CASSYPPGVEAFF. CDR3 DNA: TGTGCCAGCAGTTACCCCCCCGGCGTTGAAGCTTTCTTT.

The rearrangement uses TRBV9 and TRBJ1-6; TRBD1 matches at 8 bases. From germline, CDR1 is SGDLS and CDR2 YYNGEE. The CDR3 is made up of 16 amino acids. J gave up 5 bases and V 7 bases, and 11 bases lay outside the gene matches. The CDR3 protein is CASGKGTGDNNSPLHF. The DNA for the CDR3 is TGTGCCAGCGGAAAAGGGACAGGCGATAATAATTCACCCCTCCACTTT.